The 21 T cell receptor beta chains reported below all come from one sample, sequenced in a study of shared clonotypes between healthy human individuals (dated by TCRdb to between 2020 and 2021). CD8 naive samples were CD45RO-negative cells positively selected for CCR7, giving a CD45RA+CCR7+ population that excluded TemRA cells. Libraries were prepared through the immunoSEQ multiplex PCR assay. Sourced from immuneACCESS, this table was stored by TCRdb with only in-frame sequences that have V and J called. A share of the clones is absent; for the studies checked, an unresolved V gene accounts for under half, and the remainder has no known explanation. The sample contains 600,000 or so clones, roughly 98% of them found a single time. The top ten hold roughly 0.29% of the sample. Material for sequencing was naive CD8+ T cells sorted from blood. In light of the paper, this sample's cell subset or site label describes: CD45RA+CCR7+. The receptors were gathered from a young man in good health.

The chain employs TRBV30 and TRBJ1-1, with D maybe TRBD1 (5 bases). Between the trimmed V and J ends, which lost 5 bases and 7 bases, there was a span of 8 bases. This CDR3 is built from 10 residues. CDR1 and CDR2 (germline): GTSNPN, SVGIG (reference sequence). DNA of the CDR3: TGTGCCTGGGCCGACAGTGAAGCTTTCTTT. It yields the protein CAWADSEAFF.

The chain carries TRBV4-1 and TRBJ1-1; D is possibly TRBD1 (5 bases). The CDR3 runs 15 residues. V lost 0 bases, J lost 4 bases, and 12 bases lay in between. Germline V gene data show CDR1 as MGHRA and CDR2 as YSYEKL. As DNA, the CDR3 is TGCGCCAGCAGCCAAGAGGTGGGGCTCGGCACTGAAGCTTTCTTT. Its translation is CASSQEVGLGTEAFF.

The rearrangement joins TRBV7-6 to TRBJ2-1; 7 bases agree with TRBD2. The CDR3 has 15 residues. The V gene's germline CDR1 is SGHVS and CDR2 FNYEAQ. V was clipped by 1 base and J by 0 bases; unmatched bases: 0. CDR3 amino acids: CASSLGGGSYNEQFF. CDR3 DNA: TGTGCCAGCAGCTTAGGCGGGGGCTCCTACAATGAGCAGTTCTTC. Combining the CDR3 with reference TRBV7-6 and TRBJ2-1 gives the whole variable domain GAGVSQSPRYKVTKRGQDVALRCDPISGHVSLYWYRQALGQGPEFLTYFNYEAQQDKSGLPNDRFSAERPEGSISTLTIQRTEQRDSAMYRCASSLGGGSYNEQFFGPGTRLTVL.

The chain combines TRBV13 with TRBJ1-1, with a weak D call TRBD1 (6 bases). CDR1 is PRHDT and CDR2 is FYEKMQ in the germline V gene (reference sequence). The CDR3 loop spans 14 amino acids. V shed 3 bases and J shed 2 bases, with 10 bases lying between them. The CDR3 protein is CASSLGGFNTEAFF. The CDR3 DNA sequence: TGTGCCAGCAGCTTGGGGGGCTTTAACACTGAAGCTTTCTTT. Drawing the rest from reference TRBV13 and TRBJ1-1, the complete variable domain is AAGVIQSPRHLIKEKRETATLKCYPIPRHDTVYWYQQGPGQDPQFLISFYEKMQSDKGSIPDRFSAQQFSDYHSELNMSSLELGDSALYFCASSLGGFNTEAFFGQGTRLTVV.

The chain couples TRBV27 to TRBJ1-4; D is unclear. There are 14 residues in the CDR3. CDR1 and CDR2 from the germline V gene are MNHEY and SMNVEV (reference sequence). Trimming pared 6 bases from V and 6 bases from J, leaving 14 bases between. Here the CDR3 reads CASRPWEGDEKLFF. CDR3 in DNA: TGTGCCAGCAGGCCGTGGGAGGGCGATGAAAAACTGTTTTTT.

CDR3 sequence: CASSQDLTGQYYEQYF. The CDR3 DNA sequence: TGCGCCAGCAGCCAAGATCTAACAGGGCAGTACTACGAGCAGTACTTC. The rearrangement uses TRBV4-1 and TRBJ2-7; TRBD1 might be the D (6 bases). This CDR3 has 16 residues. Looked up from germline, CDR1 is MGHRA and CDR2 is YSYEKL. Trimming cost V 0 bases and J 3 bases, with 15 bases left between them.

The rearrangement joins TRBV6-6 to TRBJ2-1; D gene uncertain. Germline loops: CDR1 MNHNY, CDR2 SVGAGI (reference sequence). The CDR3 is made up of 16 amino acids. The V end lost 4 bases, the J end lost 2 bases, and 15 bases lay between the germline ends. CDR3: CASSSLQGQAYNEQFF. For the CDR3, the DNA is TGTGCCAGCAGTTCCCTTCAAGGGCAGGCCTACAATGAGCAGTTCTTC.

J is TRBJ2-1 and V is TRBV4-1, with a possible D match to TRBD2 (6 bases). The CDR3 is 12 amino acids. CDR1 and CDR2 (germline): MGHRA, YSYEKL. The V end was cut by 3 bases, the J end by 8 bases, with 8 bases between. This CDR3 is CASSQASDEQFF. The CDR3 region has the DNA TGCGCCAGCAGCCAGGCTAGCGATGAGCAGTTCTTC.

Only one count was recorded for this clone. The chain couples TRBV7-9 to TRBJ1-1; 7 bases match TRBD1. After removal of 5 bases from V and 1 base from J, the junction contained 4 bases not matched to a gene. Germline lookup yields CDR1 SEHNR and CDR2 FQNEAQ (reference sequence). The CDR3 consists of 14 residues. The CDR3 nucleotides are TGTGCCAGCAGCCGACAGGGACGGAACACTGAAGCTTTCTTT. Translating it yields CASSRQGRNTEAFF. Together with reference TRBV7-9 and TRBJ1-1, the CDR3 gives the full variable domain: DTGVSQNPRHKITKRGQNVTFRCDPISEHNRLYWYRQTLGQGPEFLTYFQNEAQLEKSRLLSDRFSAERPKGSFSTLEIQRTEQGDSAMYLCASSRQGRNTEAFFGQGTRLTVV.

The V call is TRBV5-1, the J call TRBJ2-1, with a possible D match to TRBD2 (5 bases). There are 14 residues in the CDR3. Germline loops: CDR1 SGHRS, CDR2 YFSETQ. V lost 2 bases and J lost 7, with 13 bases in between. The CDR3 DNA sequence: TGCGCCAGCAGCTTTGGCAACCCGGGGAATGAGCAGTTCTTC. Its protein is CASSFGNPGNEQFF.

The rearrangement links TRBV5-4 to TRBJ1-2, with a weak D call TRBD1 (5 bases). Per germline, CDR1 SGHNT and CDR2 YYREEE (reference sequence). This CDR3 contains 13 residues. V lost 5 bases and J 6 bases, leaving 14 bases between the germline ends. This chain's CDR3 is CASRPRGEHGYTF. The CDR3 nucleotides read TGTGCCAGCAGGCCACGGGGGGAGCATGGCTACACCTTC.

The J gene is TRBJ1-1, the V gene TRBV30; weak D call: TRBD1 (5 bases). The V and J ends lost 5 bases and 4 bases respectively, with 17 bases between them. The length of the CDR3 is 14 residues. Germline V gene lookup returns CDR1 GTSNPN and CDR2 SVGIG (reference sequence). CDR3: CAWSVTGGATEAFF. The CDR3 DNA reads as TGTGCCTGGTCTGTAACTGGAGGGGCCACTGAAGCTTTCTTT. The full variable domain, rest sourced from reference TRBV30 and TRBJ1-1, is SQTIHQWPATLVQPVGSPLSLECTVEGTSNPNLYWYRQAAGRGLQLLFYSVGIGQISSEVPQNLSASRPQDRQFILSSKKLLLSDSGFYLCAWSVTGGATEAFFGQGTRLTVV.

The chain couples TRBV27 to TRBJ1-5; no clear D gene. CDR1 is MNHEY, CDR2 SMNVEV, per germline (reference sequence). The germline V and J ends were trimmed by 3 bases and 9 bases, with 12 bases remaining between them. CDR3 size: 13 residues. The CDR3 nucleotides read TGTGCCAGCAGTTTGGACCGGACCCGGCCCCAGCATTTT. Amino acid sequence: CASSLDRTRPQHF.

The V gene is TRBV28, the J gene TRBJ1-4; the match to TRBD1 covers 9 bases. V lost 5 bases, J lost 8 bases, and 9 bases stayed unmatched. The CDR3 is 15 residues long. Germline CDR1 MDHEN, CDR2 SYDVKM. The CDR3 here is CASSTGTGRGEKLFF. CDR3 nucleotide sequence: TGTGCCAGCAGTACCGGGACAGGGCGAGGAGAAAAACTGTTTTTT.

The chain recombines TRBV6-5 with TRBJ1-1; 11 positions match TRBD1. Germline V gives CDR1 MNHEY, CDR2 SVGAGI. After removal of 0 bases from V and 6 bases from J, the junction contained 6 bases not matched to a gene. CDR3 length: 16 amino acids. The CDR3 nucleotides read TGTGCCAGCAGTTACTCGTTTGGACAGGGGGCAGCTGAAGCTTTCTTT. Translating gives CASSYSFGQGAAEAFF.

Concerning this clone itself: One junction end disagrees with the germline gene, perhaps due to a read error. This chain links TRBV4-1 with TRBJ2-7, with D unclear. The CDR3 runs to 16 residues. Germline assignment: CDR1 MGHRA and CDR2 YSYEKL. CDR3 sequence: CASSEEPGIPSYEQYF. CDR3 bases: TGCGCCAGCAGCGAAGAACCCGGAATCCCCTCCTACGAGCAGTACTTC.

This sequence joins TRBV27 and TRBJ2-5; TRBD2 agrees at 13 bases. The V and J ends lost 4 bases and 4 bases, in that order; junction bases with no gene match: 3. Germline V gene lookup returns CDR1 MNHEY and CDR2 SMNVEV (reference sequence). The CDR3 covers 15 residues. The CDR3 sequence: CASSSRTSGRETQYF. CDR3 in DNA: TGTGCCAGCAGTTCTCGGACTAGCGGGAGAGAGACCCAGTACTTC.

The chain has TRBV11-2 and TRBJ1-4, with D hard to call. CDR3 length: 19 amino acids. With 1 base removed from V and 5 bases from J, the gap between germline ends came to 23 bases. Germline CDR1 SGHAT, CDR2 FQNNGV. The CDR3 sequence: CASSLGIARAQTPNEKLFF. In nucleotides, the CDR3 is TGTGCCAGCAGCTTAGGGATTGCTCGGGCCCAAACGCCCAATGAAAAACTGTTTTTT.

The CDR3 loop reads CAWDPGHPWDEQYF. DNA for the CDR3: TGTGCCTGGGACCCGGGACACCCTTGGGACGAGCAGTACTTC. The rearrangement joins TRBV30 to TRBJ2-7; possibly TRBD1 for D (6 bases). The CDR3 totals 14 residues. CDR1 GTSNPN and CDR2 SVGIG come from the germline V gene (reference sequence). V was cut by 5 bases and J by 5 bases, with 19 bases left in between.

The sample holds one count of this clone. The chain employs TRBV6-6 and TRBJ1-2; D not resolved. The CDR3 runs 11 residues. Per germline, CDR1 MNHNY and CDR2 SVGAGI (reference sequence). The ends were cut back, 5 bases at V and 2 bases at J, with 3 bases in the middle. CDR3 amino acids: CASSENYGYTF. Here the CDR3 DNA reads TGTGCCAGCAGTGAAAACTATGGCTACACCTTC.

A remark on this clone: Other nucleotide sequences from this sample produce the same CDR3. The V gene is TRBV27, the J gene TRBJ2-7; D is unresolved. This CDR3 contains 14 residues. Looked up from germline, CDR1 is MNHEY and CDR2 is SMNVEV (reference sequence). Trimming took off 0 bases at V and 2 bases at J, with 8 bases between the two ends. The CDR3: CASSLSRATYEQYF. The CDR3 DNA reads TGTGCCAGCAGTTTATCTCGGGCAACCTACGAGCAGTACTTC.